This is a list of T cell receptor beta chains from one sample in a study of T cell repertoires in cytomegalovirus infection. TCRdb reanalysed the reads using MiXCR and keeps one entry per CDR3 protein. The sample yields about 890,000 distinct CDR3 sequences, roughly 30% seen once. The antigens for these receptors are not known. Sequenced here: cultured CD8+ T cells from PBMCs, sampled from culture after CMV antigen stimulation. The receptors shown here come from a human donor in good health (CMV status not recorded). Some clones in this sample may be carry-over from other donors' samples. CDR3s include the opening cysteine and the closing phenylalanine or tryptophan. The D gene is left open where the match is weak. Rows give clone size only sometimes, using once, few, many, or a class for an expanded clone.

v_call	d_call	j_call	clone_size	cdr3_nt	cdr3_aa
TRBV12-3/TRBV12-4	TRBD2	TRBJ2-1	-	TGTGCCAGCACTCTGGGGCGGGGGGGCCTAAATGAGCAGTTCTTC	CASTLGRGGLNEQFF
TRBV6-6	-	TRBJ2-3	-	TGTGCCAGCAGTTACGTGGGCCAAAAAGATACGCAGTATTTT	CASSYVGQKDTQYF
TRBV3-1	-	TRBJ2-6	-	TGTGCCAGCAGCCCGGACAGTAGGTATGGGGCCAACGTCCTGACTTTC	CASSPDSRYGANVLTF
TRBV10-3	-	TRBJ1-2	few	TGTGCCATCAGTGACGGGACCCGGGACGGCTACACCTTC	CAISDGTRDGYTF
TRBV19	-	TRBJ2-1	once	TGTGCCAGTACGGGTCTAGCTGGCAATGAGCAGTTCTTC	CASTGLAGNEQFF
TRBV4-1	-	TRBJ2-7	-	TGCGCCAGCAGCCTCCCGGGGGGCCCTTACGAGCAGTACTTC	CASSLPGGPYEQYF
TRBV2	TRBD2	TRBJ2-1	-	TGTGCCAGCAGTCCCCTGGCGGGGGGTTACTACAATGAGCAGTTCTTC	CASSPLAGGYYNEQFF
TRBV12-3/TRBV12-4	-	TRBJ2-2	-	TGTGCCAGCACCCTAACTCAAACCGGGGAGCTGTTTTTT	CASTLTQTGELFF
TRBV14	TRBD1	TRBJ1-1	few	TGTGCCAGCAGCCCTATTACAGGGGGCCGAGCTTTCTTT	CASSPITGGRAFF
TRBV20-1	-	TRBJ2-3	-	TGCAGTGCCCCGACAGATACGCAGTATTTT	CSAPTDTQYF
TRBV4-1	TRBD1	TRBJ1-5	few	TGCGCCAGCAGCCAAGAGGACAGGGGCAATCAGCCCCAGCATTTT	CASSQEDRGNQPQHF
TRBV7-8	TRBD1	TRBJ1-6	-	TGTGCCAGCAGCTTAGTACAGGGGGGACCTAATTCACCCCTCCACTTT	CASSLVQGGPNSPLHF
TRBV5-1	TRBD1	TRBJ2-7	-	TGCGCCAGCAGCCAGGGGGACAGGGCCTACGAGCAGTACTTC	CASSQGDRAYEQYF
TRBV19	-	TRBJ1-1	-	TGTGCCAGTGGAGACAGGCGGACTGAAGCTTTCTTT	CASGDRRTEAFF
TRBV7-2	-	TRBJ2-5	many	TGTGCCAGCAGCTTGGGGACGCTGCAGACCCAGTACTTC	CASSLGTLQTQYF